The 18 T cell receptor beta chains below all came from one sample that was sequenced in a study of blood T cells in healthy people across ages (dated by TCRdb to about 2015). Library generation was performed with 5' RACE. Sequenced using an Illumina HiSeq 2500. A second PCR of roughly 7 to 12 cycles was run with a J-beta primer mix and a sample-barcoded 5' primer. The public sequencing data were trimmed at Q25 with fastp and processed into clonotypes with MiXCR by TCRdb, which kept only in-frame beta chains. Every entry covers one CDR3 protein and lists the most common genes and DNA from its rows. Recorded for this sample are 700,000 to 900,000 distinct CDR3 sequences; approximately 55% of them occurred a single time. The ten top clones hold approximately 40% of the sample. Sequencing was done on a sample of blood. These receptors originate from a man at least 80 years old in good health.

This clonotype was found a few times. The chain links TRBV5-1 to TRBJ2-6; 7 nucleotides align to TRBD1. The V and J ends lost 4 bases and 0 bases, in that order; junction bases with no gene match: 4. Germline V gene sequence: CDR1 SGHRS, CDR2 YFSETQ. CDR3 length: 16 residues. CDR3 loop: CASSAWTGSGANVLTF. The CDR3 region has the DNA TGCGCCAGCAGCGCCTGGACAGGCTCTGGGGCCAACGTCCTGACTTTC.

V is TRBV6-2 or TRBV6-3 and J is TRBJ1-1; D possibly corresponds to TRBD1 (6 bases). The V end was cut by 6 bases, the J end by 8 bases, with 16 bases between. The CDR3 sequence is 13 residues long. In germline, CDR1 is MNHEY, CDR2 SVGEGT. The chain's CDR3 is CASRPTGTPEAFF. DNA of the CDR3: TGTGCCAGCAGACCCACCGGGACACCAGAAGCTTTCTTT.

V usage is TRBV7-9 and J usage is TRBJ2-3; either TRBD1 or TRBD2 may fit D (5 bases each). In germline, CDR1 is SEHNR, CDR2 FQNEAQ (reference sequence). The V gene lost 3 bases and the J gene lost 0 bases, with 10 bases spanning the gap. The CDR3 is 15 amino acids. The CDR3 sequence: CASSFIGGSTDTQYF. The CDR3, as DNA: TGTGCCAGCAGCTTTATTGGGGGTAGCACAGATACGCAGTATTTT. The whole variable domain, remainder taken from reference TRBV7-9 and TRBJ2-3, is DTGVSQNPRHKITKRGQNVTFRCDPISEHNRLYWYRQTLGQGPEFLTYFQNEAQLEKSRLLSDRFSAERPKGSFSTLEIQRTEQGDSAMYLCASSFIGGSTDTQYFGPGTRLTVL.

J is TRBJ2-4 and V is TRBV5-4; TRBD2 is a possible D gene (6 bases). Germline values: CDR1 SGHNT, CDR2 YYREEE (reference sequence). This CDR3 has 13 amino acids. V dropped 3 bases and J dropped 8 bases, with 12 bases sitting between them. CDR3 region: CASSSGLDDIQYF. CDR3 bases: TGTGCCAGCAGCTCGGGACTTGACGACATTCAGTACTTC.

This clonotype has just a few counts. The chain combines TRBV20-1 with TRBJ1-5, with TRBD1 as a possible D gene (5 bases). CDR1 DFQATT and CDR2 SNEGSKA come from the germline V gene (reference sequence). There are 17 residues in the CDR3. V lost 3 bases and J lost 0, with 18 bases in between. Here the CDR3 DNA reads TGCAGTGCTAGGCGCGGGCCAGGGACCTATAGCAATCAGCCCCAGCATTTT. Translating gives CSARRGPGTYSNQPQHF.

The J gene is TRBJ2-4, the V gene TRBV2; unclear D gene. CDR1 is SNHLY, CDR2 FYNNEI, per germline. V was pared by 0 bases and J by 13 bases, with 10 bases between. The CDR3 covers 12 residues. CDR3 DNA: TGTGCCAGCAGTGAAGCGAGTAGGGCCCAGTACTTC. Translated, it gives CASSEASRAQYF.

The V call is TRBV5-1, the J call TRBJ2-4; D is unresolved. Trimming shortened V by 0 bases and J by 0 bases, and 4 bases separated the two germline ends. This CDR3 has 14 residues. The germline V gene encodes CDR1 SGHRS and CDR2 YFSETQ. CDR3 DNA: TGCGCCAGCAGCTTGGAGATAGCCAAAAACATTCAGTACTTC. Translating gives CASSLEIAKNIQYF.

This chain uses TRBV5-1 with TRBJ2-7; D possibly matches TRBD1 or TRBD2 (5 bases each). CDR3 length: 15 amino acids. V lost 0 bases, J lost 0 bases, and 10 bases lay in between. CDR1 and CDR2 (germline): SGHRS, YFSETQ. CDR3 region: CASSLGGALSYEQYF. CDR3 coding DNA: TGCGCCAGCAGCTTGGGAGGGGCCCTCTCCTACGAGCAGTACTTC.

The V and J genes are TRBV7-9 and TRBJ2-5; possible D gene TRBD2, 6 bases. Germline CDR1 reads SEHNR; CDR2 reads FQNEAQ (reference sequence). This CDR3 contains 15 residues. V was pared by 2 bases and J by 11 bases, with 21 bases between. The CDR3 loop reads CASSLLLAGTNEQYF. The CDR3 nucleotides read TGTGCCAGCAGCTTATTACTAGCAGGAACCAATGAGCAGTACTTC.

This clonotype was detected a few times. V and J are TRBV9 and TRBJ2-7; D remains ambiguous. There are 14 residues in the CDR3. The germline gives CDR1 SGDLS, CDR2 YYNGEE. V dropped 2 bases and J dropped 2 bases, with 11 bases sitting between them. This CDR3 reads CASSVDARPYEQYF. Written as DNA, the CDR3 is TGTGCCAGCAGCGTCGACGCCAGGCCCTACGAGCAGTACTTC. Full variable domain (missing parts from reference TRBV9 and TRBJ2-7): DSGVTQTPKHLITATGQRVTLRCSPRSGDLSVYWYQQSLDQGLQFLIQYYNGEERAKGNILERFSAQQFPDLHSELNLSSLELGDSALYFCASSVDARPYEQYFGPGTRLTVT.

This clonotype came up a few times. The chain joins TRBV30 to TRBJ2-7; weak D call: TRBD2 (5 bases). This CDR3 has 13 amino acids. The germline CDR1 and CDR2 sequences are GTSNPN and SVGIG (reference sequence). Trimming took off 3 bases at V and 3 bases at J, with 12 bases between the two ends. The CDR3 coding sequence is TGTGCCTGGAGATGGAGTGGGAGCTACGAGCAGTACTTC. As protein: CAWRWSGSYEQYF.

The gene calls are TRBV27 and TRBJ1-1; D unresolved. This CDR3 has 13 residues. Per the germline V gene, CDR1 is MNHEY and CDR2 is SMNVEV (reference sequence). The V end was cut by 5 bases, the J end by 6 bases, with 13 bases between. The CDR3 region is CASSPLGLAEAFF. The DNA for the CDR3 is TGTGCCAGCAGTCCCTTGGGGTTGGCTGAAGCTTTCTTT.

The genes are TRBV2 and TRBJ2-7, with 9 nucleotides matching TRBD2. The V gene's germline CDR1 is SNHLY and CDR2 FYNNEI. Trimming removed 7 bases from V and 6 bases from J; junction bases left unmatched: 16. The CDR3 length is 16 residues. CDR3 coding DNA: TGTGCCAGCACCGCTAGCGGGACCGCTGGGGTCGGCGAGCAGTACTTC. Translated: CASTASGTAGVGEQYF.

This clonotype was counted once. CDR3 region: CASSSGHTKQETQYF. CDR3 nucleotide sequence: TGCGCCAGCAGCTCGGGACATACAAAACAAGAGACCCAGTACTTC. The rearrangement joins TRBV5-1 to TRBJ2-5, with D possibly matching TRBD1 (6 bases). This CDR3 has 15 amino acids. Germline V CDR1 and CDR2: SGHRS, YFSETQ. The V end lost 3 bases, the J end lost 2 bases, and 14 bases lay between the germline ends. Full variable domain (rest looked up from reference TRBV5-1 and TRBJ2-5): KAGVTQTPRYLIKTRGQQVTLSCSPISGHRSVSWYQQTPGQGLQFLFEYFSETQRNKGNFPGRFSGRQFSNSRSEMNVSTLELGDSALYLCASSSGHTKQETQYFGPGTRLLVL.

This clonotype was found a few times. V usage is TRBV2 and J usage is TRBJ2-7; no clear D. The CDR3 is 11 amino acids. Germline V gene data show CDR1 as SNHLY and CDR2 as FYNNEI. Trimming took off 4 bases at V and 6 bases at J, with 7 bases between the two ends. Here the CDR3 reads CASSVLIEQYF. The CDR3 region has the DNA TGTGCCAGCAGTGTTCTGATCGAGCAGTACTTC.

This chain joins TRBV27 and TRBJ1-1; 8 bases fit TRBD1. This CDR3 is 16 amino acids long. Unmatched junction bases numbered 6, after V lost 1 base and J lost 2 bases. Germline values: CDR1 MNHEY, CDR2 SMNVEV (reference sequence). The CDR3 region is CASSLYWTGINTEAFF. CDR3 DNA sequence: TGTGCCAGCAGTTTATACTGGACAGGGATCAACACTGAAGCTTTCTTT.

Written as DNA, the CDR3 is TGTGCCAGCAGTTATGGATGGGGTGCAGGGAGCCACGAGCAGTACTTC. It translates to CASSYGWGAGSHEQYF. The chain joins TRBV27 to TRBJ2-7; D is tentatively TRBD1 or TRBD2 (5 bases each). V lost 4 bases, J lost 5 bases, and 21 bases lay in between. Germline V gene sequence: CDR1 MNHEY, CDR2 SMNVEV (reference sequence). This CDR3 has 16 residues.

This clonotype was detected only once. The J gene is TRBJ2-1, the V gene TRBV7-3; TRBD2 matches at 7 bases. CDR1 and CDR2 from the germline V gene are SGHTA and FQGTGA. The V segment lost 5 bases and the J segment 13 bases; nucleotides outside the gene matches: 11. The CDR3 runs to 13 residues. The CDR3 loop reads CASSPETSSSQFF. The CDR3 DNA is TGTGCCAGCAGCCCCGAGACTAGCAGCTCTCAGTTCTTC.